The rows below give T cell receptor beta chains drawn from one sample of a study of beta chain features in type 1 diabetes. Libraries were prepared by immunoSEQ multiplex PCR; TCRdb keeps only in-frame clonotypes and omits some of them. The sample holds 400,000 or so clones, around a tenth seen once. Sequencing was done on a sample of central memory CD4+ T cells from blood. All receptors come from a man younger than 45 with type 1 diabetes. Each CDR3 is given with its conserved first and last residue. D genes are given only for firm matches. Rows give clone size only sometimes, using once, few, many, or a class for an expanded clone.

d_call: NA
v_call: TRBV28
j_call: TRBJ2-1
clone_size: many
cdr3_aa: CASSLGGDGVDEQFF
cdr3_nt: TGTGCCAGCAGCCTTGGTGGAGATGGGGTTGATGAGCAGTTCTTC

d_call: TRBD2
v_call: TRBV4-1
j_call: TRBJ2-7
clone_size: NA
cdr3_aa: CASSQGSSSGRAVYEQYF
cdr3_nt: TGCGCCAGCAGCCAAGGTTCTTCAAGTGGGAGGGCCGTGTACGAGCAGTACTTC

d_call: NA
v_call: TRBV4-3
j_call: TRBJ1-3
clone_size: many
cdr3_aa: CASSQEAVTGNTIYF
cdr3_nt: TGCGCCAGCAGCCAAGAAGCCGTTACTGGAAACACCATATATTTT

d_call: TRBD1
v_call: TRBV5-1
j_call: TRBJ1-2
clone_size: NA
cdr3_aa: CASSSGQGYGYTF
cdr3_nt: TGCGCCAGCAGCTCGGGACAGGGCTATGGCTACACCTTC

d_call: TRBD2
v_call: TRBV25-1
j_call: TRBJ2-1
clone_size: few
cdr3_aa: CASSELSGGSFYNEQFF
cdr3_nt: TGTGCCAGCAGTGAATTGTCTGGCGGGAGCTTCTACAATGAGCAGTTCTTC

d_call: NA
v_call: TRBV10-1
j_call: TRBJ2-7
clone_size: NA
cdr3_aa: CASSEVRDFSYEQYF
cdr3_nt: TGCGCCAGCAGTGAAGTCCGGGATTTCTCCTACGAGCAGTACTTC

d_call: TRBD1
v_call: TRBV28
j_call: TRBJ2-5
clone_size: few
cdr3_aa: CASSSPQGTAFGKTQYF
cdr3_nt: TGTGCCAGCAGTTCCCCCCAAGGGACAGCTTTCGGGAAGACCCAGTACTTC

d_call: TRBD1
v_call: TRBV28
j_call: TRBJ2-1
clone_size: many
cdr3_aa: CASSLDRGRNEQFF
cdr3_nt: TGTGCCAGCAGTTTAGACAGGGGTAGGAATGAGCAGTTCTTC

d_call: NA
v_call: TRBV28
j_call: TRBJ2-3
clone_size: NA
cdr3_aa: CASSLAQDTTDTQYF
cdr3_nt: TGTGCCAGCAGTTTAGCACAGGACACCACAGATACGCAGTATTTT

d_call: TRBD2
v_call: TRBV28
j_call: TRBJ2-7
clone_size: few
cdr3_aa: CASIGAGGPSYEQYF
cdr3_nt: TGTGCCAGCATCGGGGCGGGAGGGCCGTCCTACGAGCAGTACTTC

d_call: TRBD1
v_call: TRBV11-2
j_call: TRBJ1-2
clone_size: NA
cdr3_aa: CASSPNTGQGRGYTF
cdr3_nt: TGTGCCAGCAGCCCGAATACCGGACAGGGACGTGGCTACACCTTC

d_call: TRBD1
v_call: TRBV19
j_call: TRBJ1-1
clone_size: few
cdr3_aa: CASRGDRNTEAFF
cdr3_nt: TGTGCCAGTAGGGGGGACAGGAACACTGAAGCTTTCTTT

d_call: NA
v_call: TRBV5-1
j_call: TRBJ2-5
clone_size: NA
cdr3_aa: CASSLGASQETQYF
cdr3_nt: TGCGCCAGCAGCTTGGGGGCCAGCCAAGAGACCCAGTACTTC